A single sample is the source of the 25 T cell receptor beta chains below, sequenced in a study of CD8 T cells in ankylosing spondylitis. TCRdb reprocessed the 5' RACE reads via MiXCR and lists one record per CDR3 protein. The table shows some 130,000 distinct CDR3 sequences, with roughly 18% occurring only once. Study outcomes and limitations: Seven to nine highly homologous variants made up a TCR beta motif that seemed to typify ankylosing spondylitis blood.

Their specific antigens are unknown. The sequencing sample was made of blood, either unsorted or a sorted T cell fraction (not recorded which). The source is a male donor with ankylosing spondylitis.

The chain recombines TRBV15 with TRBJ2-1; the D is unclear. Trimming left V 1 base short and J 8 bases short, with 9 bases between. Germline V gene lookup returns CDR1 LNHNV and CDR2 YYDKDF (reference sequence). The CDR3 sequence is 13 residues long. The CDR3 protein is CATSRAEGDEQFF. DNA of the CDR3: TGTGCCACCAGCAGAGCCGAAGGCGATGAGCAGTTCTTC.

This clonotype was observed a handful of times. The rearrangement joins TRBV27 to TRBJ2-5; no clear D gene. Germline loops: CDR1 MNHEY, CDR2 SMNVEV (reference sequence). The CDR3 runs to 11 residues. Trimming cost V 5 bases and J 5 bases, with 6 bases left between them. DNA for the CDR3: TGTGCCAGCAGTGACTTGGAGACCCAGTACTTC. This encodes CASSDLETQYF.

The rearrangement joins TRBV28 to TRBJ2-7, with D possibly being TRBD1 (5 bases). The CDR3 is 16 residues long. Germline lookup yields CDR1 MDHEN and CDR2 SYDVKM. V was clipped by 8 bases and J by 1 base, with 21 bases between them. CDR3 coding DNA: TGTGCCAGCTTTGGCAGGGTCTCTCTCCAGTCCTACGAGCAGTACTTC. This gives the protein CASFGRVSLQSYEQYF.

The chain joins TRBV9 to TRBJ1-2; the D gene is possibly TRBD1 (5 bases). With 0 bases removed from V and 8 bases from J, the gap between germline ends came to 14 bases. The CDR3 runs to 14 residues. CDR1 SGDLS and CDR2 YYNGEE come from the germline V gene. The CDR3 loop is CASSVAGAWEGYTF. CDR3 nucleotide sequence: TGTGCCAGCAGCGTAGCTGGGGCTTGGGAAGGCTACACCTTC. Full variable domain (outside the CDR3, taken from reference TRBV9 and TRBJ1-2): DSGVTQTPKHLITATGQRVTLRCSPRSGDLSVYWYQQSLDQGLQFLIQYYNGEERAKGNILERFSAQQFPDLHSELNLSSLELGDSALYFCASSVAGAWEGYTFGSGTRLTVV.

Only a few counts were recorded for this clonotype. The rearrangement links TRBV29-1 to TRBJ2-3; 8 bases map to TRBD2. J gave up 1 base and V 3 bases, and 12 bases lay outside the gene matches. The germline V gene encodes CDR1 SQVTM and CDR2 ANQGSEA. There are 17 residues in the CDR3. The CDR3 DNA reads TGCAGCGTTGAGGGGGAGACTAGCGTACGAGGCACAGATACGCAGTATTTT. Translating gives CSVEGETSVRGTDTQYF.

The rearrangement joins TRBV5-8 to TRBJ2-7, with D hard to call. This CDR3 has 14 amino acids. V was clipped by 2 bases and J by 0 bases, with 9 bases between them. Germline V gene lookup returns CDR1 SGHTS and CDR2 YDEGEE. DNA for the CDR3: TGTGCCAGCAGCTTCCGACTGAGCTCCTACGAGCAGTACTTC. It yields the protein CASSFRLSSYEQYF.

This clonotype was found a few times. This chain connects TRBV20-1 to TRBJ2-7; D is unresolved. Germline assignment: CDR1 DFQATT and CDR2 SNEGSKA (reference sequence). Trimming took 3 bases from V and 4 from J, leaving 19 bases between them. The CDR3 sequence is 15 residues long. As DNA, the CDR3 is TGCAGTGCTAGGGAGACCAGGTACCGGTCATACGAGCAGTACTTC. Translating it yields CSARETRYRSYEQYF.

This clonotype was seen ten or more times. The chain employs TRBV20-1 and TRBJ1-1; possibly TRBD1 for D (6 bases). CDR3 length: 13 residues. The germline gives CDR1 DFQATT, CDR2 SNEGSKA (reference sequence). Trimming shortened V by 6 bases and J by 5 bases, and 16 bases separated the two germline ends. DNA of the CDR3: TGCAGTGCGTCGGACAGAGGAGAAACTGAAGCTTTCTTT. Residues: CSASDRGETEAFF.

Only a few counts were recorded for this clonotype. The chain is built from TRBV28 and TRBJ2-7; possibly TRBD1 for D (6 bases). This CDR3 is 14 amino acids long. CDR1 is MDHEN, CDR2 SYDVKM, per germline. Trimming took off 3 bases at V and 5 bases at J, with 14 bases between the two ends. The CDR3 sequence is CASSFRSRGDEQYF. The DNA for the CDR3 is TGTGCCAGCAGTTTCAGAAGCAGGGGCGACGAGCAGTACTTC. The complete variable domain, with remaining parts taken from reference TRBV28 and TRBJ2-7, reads DVKVTQSSRYLVKRTGEKVFLECVQDMDHENMFWYRQDPGLGLRLIYFSYDVKMKEKGDIPEGYSVSREKKERFSLILESASTNQTSMYLCASSFRSRGDEQYFGPGTRLTVT.

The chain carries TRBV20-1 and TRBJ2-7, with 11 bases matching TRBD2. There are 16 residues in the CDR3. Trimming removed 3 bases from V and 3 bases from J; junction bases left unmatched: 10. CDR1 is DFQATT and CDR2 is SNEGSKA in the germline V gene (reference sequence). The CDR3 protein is CSASPLTSGTLYEQYF. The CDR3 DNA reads TGCAGTGCTAGTCCCTTGACTAGCGGGACACTCTACGAGCAGTACTTC.

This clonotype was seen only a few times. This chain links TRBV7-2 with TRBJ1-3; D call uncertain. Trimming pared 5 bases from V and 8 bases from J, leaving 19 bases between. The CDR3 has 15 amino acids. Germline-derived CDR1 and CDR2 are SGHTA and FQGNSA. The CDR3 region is CASSTYLTSTDTIYF. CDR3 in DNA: TGTGCCAGCAGCACATACTTGACGTCGACGGACACCATATATTTT. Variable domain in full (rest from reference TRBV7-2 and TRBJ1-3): GAGVSQSPSNKVTEKGKDVELRCDPISGHTALYWYRQSLGQGLEFLIYFQGNSAPDKSGLPSDRFSAERTGGSVSTLTIQRTQQEDSAVYLCASSTYLTSTDTIYFGEGSWLTVV.

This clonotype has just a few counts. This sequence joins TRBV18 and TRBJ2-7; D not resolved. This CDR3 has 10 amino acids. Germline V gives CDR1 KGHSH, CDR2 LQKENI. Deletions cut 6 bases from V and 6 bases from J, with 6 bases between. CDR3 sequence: CASSNGEQYF. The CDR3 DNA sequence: TGTGCCAGCTCCAACGGCGAGCAGTACTTC.

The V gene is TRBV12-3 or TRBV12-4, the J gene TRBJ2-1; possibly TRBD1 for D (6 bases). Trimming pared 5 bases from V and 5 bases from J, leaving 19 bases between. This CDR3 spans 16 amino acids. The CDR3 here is CASSPLQGAFNNEQFF. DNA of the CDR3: TGTGCCAGCAGTCCCCTACAGGGCGCCTTTAACAATGAGCAGTTCTTC.

The CDR3 here is CASGGLSGANVLTF. The DNA for the CDR3 is TGTGCCAGCGGCGGCCTCTCTGGGGCCAACGTCCTGACTTTC. The chain joins TRBV6-1 to TRBJ2-6, with D unresolved. The germline CDR1 and CDR2 sequences are MNHNS and SASEGT. CDR3 length: 14 amino acids. The V gene lost 8 bases and the J gene lost 0 bases, with 8 bases spanning the gap.

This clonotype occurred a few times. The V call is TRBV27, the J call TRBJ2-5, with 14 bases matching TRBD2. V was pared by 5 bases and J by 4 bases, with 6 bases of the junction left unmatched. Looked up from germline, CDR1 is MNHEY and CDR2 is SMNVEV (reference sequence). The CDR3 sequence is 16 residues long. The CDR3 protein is CASSPGTSGSRETQYF. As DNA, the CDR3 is TGTGCCAGCAGTCCCGGGACTAGCGGGAGTAGAGAGACCCAGTACTTC.

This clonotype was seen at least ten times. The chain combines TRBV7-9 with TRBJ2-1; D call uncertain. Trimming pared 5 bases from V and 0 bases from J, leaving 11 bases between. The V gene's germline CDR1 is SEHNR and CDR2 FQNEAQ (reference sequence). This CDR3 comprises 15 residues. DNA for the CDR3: TGTGCCAGCAGCCCTAGTCTTAGCTCCTACAATGAGCAGTTCTTC. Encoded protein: CASSPSLSSYNEQFF.

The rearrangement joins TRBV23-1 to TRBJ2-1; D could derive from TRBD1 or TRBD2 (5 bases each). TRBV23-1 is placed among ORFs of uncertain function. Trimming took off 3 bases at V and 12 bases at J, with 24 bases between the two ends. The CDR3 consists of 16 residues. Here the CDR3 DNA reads TGCGCCAGCAGTCACTTAGACTGGGGGTTACAATTTGGGCAGTTCTTC. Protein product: CASSHLDWGLQFGQFF.

The DNA for the CDR3 is TGCGCCAGCAGCCAATCTCTCGTAGGCCGGGAGCCGAAGACCCAGTACTTC. This codes for CASSQSLVGREPKTQYF. The chain recombines TRBV4-1 with TRBJ2-5; tentatively, D is TRBD2 (6 bases). The CDR3 has 17 residues. Germline V gene lookup returns CDR1 MGHRA and CDR2 YSYEKL. Trimming shortened V by 2 bases and J by 6 bases, and 22 bases separated the two germline ends.

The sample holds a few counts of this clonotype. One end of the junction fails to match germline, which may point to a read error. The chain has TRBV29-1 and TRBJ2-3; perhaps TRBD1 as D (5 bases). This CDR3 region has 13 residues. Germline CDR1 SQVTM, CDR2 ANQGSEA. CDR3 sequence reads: CSERQFSTGTQYF. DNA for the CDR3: TGCAGCGAAAGACAGTTTAGCACAGGTACGCAGTATTTT.

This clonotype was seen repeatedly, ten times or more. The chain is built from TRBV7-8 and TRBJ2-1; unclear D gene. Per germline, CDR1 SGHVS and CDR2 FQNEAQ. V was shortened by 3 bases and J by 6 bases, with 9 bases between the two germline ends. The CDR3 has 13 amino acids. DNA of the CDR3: TGTGCCAGCAGCTTGGGTTTTGGCAATGAGCAGTTCTTC. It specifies CASSLGFGNEQFF.

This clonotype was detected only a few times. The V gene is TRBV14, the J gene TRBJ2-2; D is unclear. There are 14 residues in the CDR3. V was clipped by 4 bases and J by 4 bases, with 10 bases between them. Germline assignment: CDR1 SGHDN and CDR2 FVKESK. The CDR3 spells CASSLVHRTGELFF. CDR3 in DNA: TGTGCCAGCAGCCTCGTTCACCGCACCGGGGAGCTGTTTTTT.

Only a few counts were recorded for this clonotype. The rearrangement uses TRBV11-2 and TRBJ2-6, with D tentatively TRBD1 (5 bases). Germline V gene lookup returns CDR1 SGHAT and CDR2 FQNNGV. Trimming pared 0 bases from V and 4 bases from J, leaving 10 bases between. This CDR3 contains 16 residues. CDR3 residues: CASSLDRVYGANVLTF. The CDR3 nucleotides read TGTGCCAGCAGCTTAGACAGGGTCTACGGGGCCAACGTCCTGACTTTC.

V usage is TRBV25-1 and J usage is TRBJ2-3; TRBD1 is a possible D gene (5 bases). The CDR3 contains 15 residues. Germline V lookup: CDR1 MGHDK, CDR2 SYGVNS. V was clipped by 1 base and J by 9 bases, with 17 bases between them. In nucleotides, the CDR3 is TGTGCCAGCAGTGAATTCTCGCGGCCCCAGGGAACGCAGTATTTT. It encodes CASSEFSRPQGTQYF.

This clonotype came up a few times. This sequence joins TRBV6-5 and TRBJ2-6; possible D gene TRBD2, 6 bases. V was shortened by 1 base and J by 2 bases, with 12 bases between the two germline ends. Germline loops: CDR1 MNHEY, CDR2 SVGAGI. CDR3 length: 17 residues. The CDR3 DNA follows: TGTGCCAGCAGTTACTGGGGGACTGTCACTGGGGCCAACGTCCTGACTTTC. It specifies CASSYWGTVTGANVLTF.

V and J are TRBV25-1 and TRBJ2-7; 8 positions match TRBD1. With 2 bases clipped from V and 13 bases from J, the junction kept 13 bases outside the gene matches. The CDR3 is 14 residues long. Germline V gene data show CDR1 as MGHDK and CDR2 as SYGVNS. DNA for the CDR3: TGTGCCAGCAGTGAACAGGGGGCCCCAGACGCCTGTTACTTC. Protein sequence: CASSEQGAPDACYF.